Presented here are 23 T cell receptor beta chains from one specimen sequenced in a study of blood T cell repertoires in COVID-19. Some clones are missing from TCRdb's copy, which holds only in-frame ones; the method was immunoSEQ multiplex PCR. Of under 170,000 clones in the sample, approximately 88% are singletons; the top ten hold over 2%. The sequencing sample was made of peripheral blood. The receptors were sampled from a man between 65 and 79 years old with acute or convalescent COVID-19.

The chain is built from TRBV30 and TRBJ1-5; 7 bases are a match to TRBD1. The V gene's germline CDR1 is GTSNPN and CDR2 SVGIG (reference sequence). This CDR3 contains 14 residues. Trimming cost V 2 bases and J 7 bases; bases outside gene matches: 8. The CDR3 reads CAWSPDRVEQPQHF. The CDR3 DNA is TGTGCCTGGAGTCCCGACAGGGTAGAGCAGCCCCAGCATTTT.

This clone was seen a single time. V gene TRBV28 combines with J gene TRBJ2-7, with D unresolved. This CDR3 contains 16 residues. V shed 5 bases and J shed 2 bases, with 19 bases lying between them. The V gene's germline CDR1 is MDHEN and CDR2 SYDVKM. DNA for the CDR3: TGTGCCAGCAGTATCTCCTTGGGTAGCCTTACCTACGAGCAGTACTTC. Its protein product is CASSISLGSLTYEQYF.

The chain has TRBV5-6 and TRBJ2-2; TRBD2 aligns across 10 bases. The V segment lost 0 bases and the J segment 2 bases; nucleotides outside the gene matches: 1. CDR1 and CDR2 from the germline V gene are SGHDT and YYEEEE. The CDR3 has 16 residues. CDR3 bases: TGTGCCAGCAGCTTGGGACTAGCGGGTAACACCGGGGAGCTGTTTTTT. Translation: CASSLGLAGNTGELFF.

The gene calls are TRBV6-5 and TRBJ2-1, with 8 bases identical to TRBD2. The germline V gene has CDR1 MNHEY and CDR2 SVGAGI. Losses at the gene ends were 7 bases for V and 8 bases for J; bases not matched to a gene: 10. The CDR3 has 14 residues. The CDR3 bases are TGTGCCAGCAATCCGAGTCTAGCGGGTTATGAGCAGTTCTTC. Translation: CASNPSLAGYEQFF.

The V call is TRBV5-4, the J call TRBJ1-1; 9 bases are shared with TRBD1. This CDR3 has 15 amino acids. The germline gives CDR1 SGHNT, CDR2 YYREEE (reference sequence). The ends lost 4 bases at V and 0 bases at J; junction bases unmatched: 4. The CDR3 region is CASSPGQGLNTEAFF. In DNA, the CDR3 is TGTGCCAGCAGCCCGGGACAGGGTTTGAACACTGAAGCTTTCTTT.

As for this clone: This sample includes further DNA sequences coding for the same CDR3. J is TRBJ2-5 and V is TRBV18; 8 bases align to TRBD1. The trim removed 4 bases at V and 5 bases at J, leaving 6 bases unmatched. The V gene's germline CDR1 is KGHSH and CDR2 LQKENI. The CDR3 is 14 residues long. CDR3 nucleotides: TGTGCCAGCTCACTCGGACAGGGCGGGGAGACCCAGTACTTC. This sequence encodes CASSLGQGGETQYF.

The CDR3 DNA sequence: TGCAGCGTTGCCGCGGTAGGAACCACTGAAGCTTTCTTT. Protein sequence: CSVAAVGTTEAFF. The chain links TRBV29-1 to TRBJ1-1; D remains unclear. V was trimmed by 4 bases and J by 4 bases, leaving 13 bases between them. Germline V gene sequence: CDR1 SQVTM, CDR2 ANQGSEA. This CDR3 spans 13 amino acids.

This clone was seen only a few times. This chain links TRBV2 with TRBJ2-5, with 8 bases matching TRBD1. The CDR3 covers 17 residues. Germline CDR1 and CDR2: SNHLY and FYNNEI. V was clipped by 6 bases and J by 1 base; unmatched bases: 13. The CDR3 loop is CASRPGTGQSSQETQYF. Written as DNA, the CDR3 is TGTGCCAGCAGACCCGGGACAGGACAATCCAGCCAAGAGACCCAGTACTTC. Full variable domain (outside the CDR3, taken from reference TRBV2 and TRBJ2-5): EPEVTQTPSHQVTQMGQEVILRCVPISNHLYFYWYRQILGQKVEFLVSFYNNEISEKSEIFDDQFSVERPDGSNFTLKIRSTKLEDSAMYFCASRPGTGQSSQETQYFGPGTRLLVL.

The CDR3 nucleotides read TGTGCCAGCAGCTTAGATCTGGCCAGAAACAATGAGCAGTTCTTC. It encodes CASSLDLARNNEQFF. J is TRBJ2-1 and V is TRBV11-2, with D unclear. The CDR3 is 15 residues long. Germline-derived CDR1 and CDR2 are SGHAT and FQNNGV. Deletions cut 0 bases from V and 5 bases from J, with 11 bases between.

The gene calls are TRBV15 and TRBJ2-1, with 8 bases fitting TRBD2. Per the germline V gene, CDR1 is LNHNV and CDR2 is YYDKDF (reference sequence). The CDR3 contains 16 residues. The J segment lost 2 bases and the V segment lost 2 bases, leaving 5 bases of the junction unmatched. CDR3 protein: CATSRRVGGAYNEQFF. As DNA, the CDR3 is TGTGCCACCAGCAGACGGGTCGGGGGGGCCTACAATGAGCAGTTCTTC.

The chain uses TRBV9 and TRBJ2-7; TRBD1 aligns across 10 bases. With 0 bases clipped from V and 4 bases from J, the junction kept 4 bases outside the gene matches. CDR1 and CDR2 from the germline V gene are SGDLS and YYNGEE. This CDR3 is built from 15 residues. CDR3 region: CASSVGDRGGYEQYF. The CDR3, as DNA: TGTGCCAGCAGCGTAGGGGACAGGGGAGGGTACGAGCAGTACTTC.

The chain couples TRBV6-5 to TRBJ1-5; no firm D call. In germline, CDR1 is MNHEY, CDR2 SVGAGI. There are 16 residues in the CDR3. Trimming left V 2 bases short and J 2 bases short, with 13 bases between. The CDR3 loop is CASSYKVPRGNQPQHF. DNA for the CDR3: TGTGCCAGCAGTTACAAGGTCCCACGGGGCAATCAGCCCCAGCATTTT.

This chain uses TRBV5-1 with TRBJ2-1; D remains unclear. Germline V gene data show CDR1 as SGHRS and CDR2 as YFSETQ. Trimming took 5 bases from V and 8 from J, leaving 8 bases between them. The CDR3 is 11 amino acids. The CDR3 sequence: CASSARDEQFF. The CDR3 DNA reads as TGCGCCAGCAGTGCGCGAGATGAGCAGTTCTTC. Looking up the rest from reference TRBV5-1 and TRBJ2-1 gives the full variable domain: KAGVTQTPRYLIKTRGQQVTLSCSPISGHRSVSWYQQTPGQGLQFLFEYFSETQRNKGNFPGRFSGRQFSNSRSEMNVSTLELGDSALYLCASSARDEQFFGPGTRLTVL.

CDR3 protein: CASPGMGANTGELFF. DNA for the CDR3: TGTGCCAGCCCCGGTATGGGCGCGAACACCGGGGAGCTGTTTTTT. V and J are TRBV18 and TRBJ2-2; D not resolved. The V end lost 8 bases, the J end lost 0 bases, and 13 bases lay between the germline ends. The germline CDR1 and CDR2 sequences are KGHSH and LQKENI. The CDR3 totals 15 residues.

J is TRBJ2-5 and V is TRBV7-9, with 11 nucleotides matching TRBD2. J was trimmed by 3 bases and V by 4 bases; bases with no gene match: 1. The germline V gene has CDR1 SEHNR and CDR2 FQNEAQ (reference sequence). The CDR3 length is 14 residues. The CDR3 nucleotides read TGTGCCAGCAGCTCGGGACTAGCGGAAGAGACCCAGTACTTC. Residues: CASSSGLAEETQYF. Full variable domain (outside the CDR3, taken from reference TRBV7-9 and TRBJ2-5): DTGVSQNPRHKITKRGQNVTFRCDPISEHNRLYWYRQTLGQGPEFLTYFQNEAQLEKSRLLSDRFSAERPKGSFSTLEIQRTEQGDSAMYLCASSSGLAEETQYFGPGTRLLVL.

This clone has a single count. The chain links TRBV19 to TRBJ2-5; a weak D match, TRBD1 (5 bases). CDR3 length: 13 residues. V lost 1 base and J 2 bases, leaving 5 bases between the germline ends. In germline, CDR1 is LNHDA, CDR2 SQIVND (reference sequence). The CDR3 DNA follows: TGTGCCAGTAGTATAGCAGGGCAAGAGACCCAGTACTTC. Its protein is CASSIAGQETQYF.

J is TRBJ1-2 and V is TRBV7-3; tentatively, D is TRBD1 (6 bases). The V gene's germline CDR1 is SGHTA and CDR2 FQGTGA. CDR3 length equals 15 residues. With 5 bases removed from V and 5 bases from J, the gap between germline ends came to 18 bases. The DNA of the CDR3 is TGTGCCAGCAGCCCTGCCGGGGGGGCCCTATATGGCTACACCTTC. It yields the protein CASSPAGGALYGYTF.

This chain uses TRBV4-1 with TRBJ1-2; D is possibly TRBD1 (5 bases). The CDR3 runs 16 residues. V was pared by 1 base and J by 2 bases, with 14 bases between. Germline CDR1 and CDR2: MGHRA and YSYEKL. DNA for the CDR3: TGCGCCAGCAGCCAAGGGGAGGGGCCAACCAACTATGGCTACACCTTC. This sequence encodes CASSQGEGPTNYGYTF.

This rearrangement joins TRBV28 to TRBJ1-5; the D gene is possibly TRBD1 (6 bases). Trimming stripped 4 bases from V and 5 bases from J, with 15 bases between. Germline V gene sequence: CDR1 MDHEN, CDR2 SYDVKM. The CDR3 has 15 residues. The CDR3 sequence is CASSSGGGWDQPQHF. As DNA, the CDR3 is TGTGCCAGCAGTTCGGGGGGCGGTTGGGATCAGCCCCAGCATTTT.

The V and J genes are TRBV18 and TRBJ2-5; D may be TRBD1 (5 bases). V gave up 5 bases and J gave up 2 bases, with 15 bases separating them. The germline CDR1 and CDR2 sequences are KGHSH and LQKENI. The CDR3 is 15 amino acids. This CDR3 is CASSGAYTGQETQYF. The CDR3 nucleotides are TGTGCCAGCTCAGGGGCGTATACCGGACAAGAGACCCAGTACTTC.

V and J are TRBV28 and TRBJ2-5, with D possibly TRBD1 on 5 matching bases. V lost 1 base to trimming and J lost 6 bases, with 9 bases between them. The germline gives CDR1 MDHEN, CDR2 SYDVKM. This CDR3 has 13 residues. CDR3 nucleotide sequence: TGTGCCAGCAGTTTATTCCAGGGAAAGACCCAGTACTTC. It translates to CASSLFQGKTQYF.

This chain joins TRBV19 and TRBJ1-4; possibly TRBD1 for D (6 bases). With 10 bases removed from V and 5 bases from J, the gap between germline ends came to 20 bases. In germline, CDR1 is LNHDA, CDR2 SQIVND (reference sequence). The length of the CDR3 is 15 residues. CDR3 sequence: CATALRRGLNEKLFF. CDR3 bases: TGTGCCACCGCGCTTAGGCGGGGGCTAAATGAAAAACTGTTTTTT.

V usage is TRBV5-5 and J usage is TRBJ1-4; D is perhaps TRBD1 (5 bases). This CDR3 is built from 14 residues. Trimming shortened V by 2 bases and J by 8 bases, and 13 bases separated the two germline ends. Germline CDR1 SGHKS, CDR2 YYEKEE (reference sequence). The CDR3 spells CASSLGTAGEKLFF. The CDR3 DNA is TGTGCCAGCAGCTTAGGGACGGCGGGGGAAAAACTGTTTTTT.